The 8 T cell receptor beta chains presented below share a single source sample, sequenced in a study of T cell changes during pregnancy in multiple sclerosis. Profiling relied on immunoSEQ multiplex PCR, and the TCRdb table lists in-frame clones only, not all of them. The sample has tens of thousands of clones, approximately 92% seen once. The source material was peripheral blood, sampled in the third trimester of pregnancy. These receptors came from a female donor in good health, enrolled as a control in a pregnancy study.

This rearrangement joins TRBV11-3 to TRBJ2-7, with D perhaps matching TRBD1 (6 bases). Trimming removed 0 bases at V and 3 bases at J, with 6 bases between. The CDR3 consists of 13 residues. The germline V gene has CDR1 SGHNT and CDR2 YENEEA. Here the CDR3 reads CASSLEQGYEQYF. The CDR3 nucleotides are TGTGCCAGCAGCTTAGAACAGGGCTACGAGCAGTACTTC.

This clone appeared a few times. The CDR3 bases are TGTGCCAGCAGCTTATCGAGAAGGACAGAGAACACTGAAGCTTTCTTT. Its translation is CASSLSRRTENTEAFF. The chain employs TRBV7-6 and TRBJ1-1, with D perhaps TRBD1 (6 bases). The V gene lost 2 bases and the J gene lost 1 base, with 14 bases spanning the gap. This CDR3 region has 16 residues. The germline CDR1 and CDR2 sequences are SGHVS and FNYEAQ.

The chain has TRBV2 and TRBJ1-1, with 7 positions matching TRBD1. After removal of 9 bases from V and 5 bases from J, the junction contained 12 bases not matched to a gene. This CDR3 comprises 14 residues. Germline assignment: CDR1 SNHLY and CDR2 FYNNEI. The CDR3 loop reads CASEGLRGRTEAFF. DNA for the CDR3: TGTGCCAGTGAGGGGCTCAGGGGGAGGACTGAAGCTTTCTTT.

This chain uses TRBV6-6 with TRBJ2-4; TRBD1 agrees at 9 bases. Trimming at V came to 4 bases and at J to 8 bases, leaving 12 bases not matched to a gene. CDR3 length: 16 residues. Germline-derived CDR1 and CDR2 are MNHNY and SVGAGI (reference sequence). In DNA, the CDR3 is TGTGCCAGCAGTTCACGAGGGACAGGGACTACGGACATTCAGTACTTC. Translated: CASSSRGTGTTDIQYF.

V is TRBV21-1 and J is TRBJ1-1. TRBV21-1 is termed a pseudogene. The CDR3 runs 14 residues. DNA of the CDR3: TGTGCCAGCAGCAAAGTGACTGTAAACACTGAAGCTTTCTTT. This gives the protein CASSKVTVNTEAFF.

The chain joins TRBV6-5 to TRBJ1-2; D gene unclear. Germline V gene data show CDR1 as MNHEY and CDR2 as SVGAGI. Trimming shortened V by 5 bases and J by 6 bases, and 10 bases separated the two germline ends. The CDR3 is 12 amino acids. This CDR3 is CASSNRRDGYTF. CDR3 coding DNA: TGTGCCAGCAGTAACCGACGGGATGGCTACACCTTC.

The chain uses TRBV19 and TRBJ1-6; TRBD1 matches 7 bases. V shed 1 base, J shed 7 bases, and the junction held 4 bases outside the gene matches. Germline CDR1 is LNHDA and CDR2 is SQIVND (reference sequence). This CDR3 region has 15 residues. The CDR3 bases are TGTGCCAGTAGTATAGTCGGACAGGACAATTCACCCCTCCACTTT. Translating gives CASSIVGQDNSPLHF.

The rearrangement joins TRBV2 to TRBJ1-5; D possibly corresponds to TRBD1 (5 bases). The CDR3 runs 14 residues. Germline loops: CDR1 SNHLY, CDR2 FYNNEI. Between the trimmed V and J ends, which lost 6 bases and 3 bases, there was a span of 12 bases. The CDR3 sequence: CASSPDRSNQPQHF. As DNA, the CDR3 is TGTGCCAGCAGCCCCGACAGATCCAATCAGCCCCAGCATTTT.